A selection of T cell receptor beta chains follows, all from one sample in a study of identical twins. TCRdb ran MiXCR on the 5' RACE reads and lists one entry per CDR3 protein. This sample has about 660,000 distinct CDR3 sequences, with about 9.4% found just once. Another study also made use of these data, one on yellow fever vaccine responses in identical twins.

Sequencing was carried out using PBMCs. The receptors derive from a woman aged 18-30 years in good health. The CDR3 runs from the conserved cysteine through the conserved F or W.

v_gene,j_gene,CDR3aa
TRBV6-2/TRBV6-3,TRBJ2-1,CASSYSVQGGQFF
TRBV5-1,TRBJ2-3,CASSFAGSPGNTQYF
TRBV14,TRBJ1-5,CARARAANQPQHF
TRBV20-1,TRBJ2-7,CSARKRGFSEQYF
TRBV11-2,TRBJ1-2,CASSYHEANYGYTF
TRBV20-1,TRBJ2-5,CSSPRVQETQYF
TRBV25-1,TRBJ2-5,CASSDLGQGRETQYF
TRBV9,TRBJ2-3,CASTLPRPDTQYF
TRBV6-2/TRBV6-3,TRBJ2-6,CASSYGDTLAGANVLTF
TRBV4-1,TRBJ2-2,CASGSGPENTGELFF
TRBV25-1,TRBJ2-3,CASSVSDTQYF
TRBV4-3,TRBJ2-7,CASSQSVVNEQYF
TRBV24-1,TRBJ2-1,CATSDFNFPYNEQFF
TRBV11-2,TRBJ2-7,CASTVGGDRGLGSPYEQYF
TRBV7-9,TRBJ2-7,CASIVYRRGGNYEQYF
TRBV12-3/TRBV12-4,TRBJ2-7,CASGGGGGKGTSYEQYF
TRBV2,TRBJ2-3,CASSAAQRGVGTDTQYF
TRBV5-4,TRBJ2-5,CASSLPRVGETQYF
TRBV5-1,TRBJ2-1,CASSSTGSGGGYNEQFF
TRBV18,TRBJ2-5,CASSRSWGGVETQYF
TRBV27,TRBJ2-7,CASSPHPTGDPYEQYF
TRBV27,TRBJ2-5,CASSFSGGPYSSETQYF
TRBV2,TRBJ1-6,CASSEDRKAPLHF
TRBV7-3,TRBJ2-2,CASSLKVRPNTGELFF
TRBV12-3/TRBV12-4,TRBJ1-1,CASSRGQGNEAFF
TRBV4-3,TRBJ2-2,CASSQDLAGATGELFF
TRBV6-4,TRBJ2-2,CANLAASGSDGELFF
TRBV4-2,TRBJ1-4,CASSPRITVEEKLFF
TRBV29-1,TRBJ2-2,CSVEYGLAGGRTNTGELFF
TRBV12-3/TRBV12-4,TRBJ2-5,CASSLLAQETQYF
TRBV2,TRBJ2-1,CASSVGVRSYNEQFF
TRBV28,TRBJ1-2,CATTSGTFNYGYTF
TRBV10-3,TRBJ2-1,CAIGVAGDNEQFF
TRBV15,TRBJ2-4,CATSRDQRGENIQYF
TRBV7-9,TRBJ2-7,CASSSTIQAGGLEQYF
TRBV29-1,TRBJ2-5,CSVVAGEETQYF
TRBV28,TRBJ1-1,CASSTGNTEAFF
TRBV29-1,TRBJ2-3,CSVEGITRGGPDTQYF
TRBV6-5,TRBJ1-2,CASSYSTSDYGYTF
TRBV7-2,TRBJ1-2,CASSLVEGVKNGYTF
TRBV28,TRBJ2-3,CASSLNRGPDTQYF
TRBV4-2,TRBJ1-2,CASSQIGPNNYGYTF
TRBV27,TRBJ2-7,CASRRTVPSYEQYF
TRBV4-3,TRBJ2-3,CASSQEVPGPDTQYF
TRBV29-1,TRBJ2-7,CSGGQGASYEQYF
TRBV4-3,TRBJ1-6,CASSQDGADNSPLHF
TRBV5-6,TRBJ2-7,CASSLDGRSWEQYF
TRBV4-2,TRBJ2-7,CASSQVRQAFRETTDEQYF
TRBV5-1,TRBJ2-7,CASSLTAGTYEQYF
TRBV20-1,TRBJ2-3,CSAILLGGRTDTQYF
TRBV27,TRBJ1-1,CASRDRGRTEAFF
TRBV12-3/TRBV12-4,TRBJ2-5,CASSATGGPETQYF
TRBV5-1,TRBJ2-1,CASSLVVGGNEQFF
TRBV6-1,TRBJ2-7,CASSDTGLYQYLYEQYF